The TCR beta chain described here comes from a study of Ad26.COV2.S vaccination and SARS-CoV-2 variants. On the study more broadly: By the intramuscular route, Ad26.COV2.S was given once, or twice 56 days apart. Notes on the study in general: Once vaccination had occurred, spike-specific CD8+ and CD4+ T cell responses reportedly showed substantial breadth.

Treatment: around 19 received Ad26.COV2.S at low or high dose, single or two shots; roughly five received placebo; per-sample allocation not given. Sampling occurred on day 63 after the first vaccine or placebo injection. Its platform was an Ad26 vector, and its expressed antigen was Wuhan-strain SARS-CoV-2 spike. Repertoires were generated with immunoSEQ multiplex PCR, while TCRdb's copy carries only in-frame clones and drops some. The top ten hold over 1.3% of the sample, which has roughly 680,000 clones, more than 70% seen once. Germline CDR1 MNHEY, CDR2 SVGAGI. V lost 1 base and J lost 0, with 7 bases in between. CDR3 size: 14 residues. Comment on this clone: Its antigen is undetermined.

The specimen was peripheral blood, collected in a trial of Ad26.COV2.S vaccine versus placebo. The clonotype originates from a person between 18 and 65 years old who received the Ad26.COV2.S COVID-19 vaccine or a placebo. The rearrangement links TRBV6-5 to TRBJ2-7; unclear D gene. CDR3 nucleotide sequence: TGTGCCAGCAGTTACTTAGCTACCTCCTACGAGCAGTACTTC. It translates to CASSYLATSYEQYF.